Listed here are 8 T cell receptor beta chains from one sample, sequenced in a study of blood T cell repertoires in COVID-19. This table comes from immunoSEQ multiplex PCR, and its TCRdb copy is limited to in-frame clones, with some not included. This table has 90,000 to 110,000 clones, 80% to 90% appearing once. Sequenced sample: peripheral blood. The receptors stem from a woman older than 75 with active or convalescent COVID-19.

The V and J genes are TRBV6-5 and TRBJ2-1, with TRBD2 matching over 10 bases. Germline V lookup: CDR1 MNHEY, CDR2 SVGAGI. After removal of 6 bases from V and 8 bases from J, the junction contained 10 bases not matched to a gene. CDR3 length equals 15 residues. The CDR3 DNA follows: TGTGCCAGCAGCCGTGGGGCTAGCGGGAGCTATGAGCAGTTCTTC. Translated: CASSRGASGSYEQFF.

This chain uses TRBV5-8 with TRBJ1-1; the D gene is possibly TRBD1 (5 bases). The CDR3 contains 16 residues. V shed 7 bases and J shed 4 bases, with 23 bases lying between them. Germline CDR1 is SGHTS and CDR2 is YDEGEE. CDR3: CASGRGLSLVGTEAFF. The CDR3 nucleotides read TGTGCCAGCGGACGGGGGTTGTCTTTAGTTGGCACTGAAGCTTTCTTT.

This clone was recorded only once. V and J are TRBV6-2 or TRBV6-3 and TRBJ1-2, with D unresolved. Between the trimmed V and J ends, which lost 8 bases and 4 bases, there was a span of 17 bases. This CDR3 comprises 14 residues. Germline lookup yields CDR1 MNHEY and CDR2 SVGEGT. CDR3 residues: CASGPGGSGYGYTF. The DNA of the CDR3 is TGTGCCAGCGGCCCGGGAGGGTCAGGCTATGGCTACACCTTC.

This clone was picked up one time. This chain joins TRBV4-2 and TRBJ2-7; 7 nucleotides agree with TRBD2. This CDR3 has 15 amino acids. With V trimmed by 0 bases and J by 4 bases, 6 bases remained unmatched. Germline V lookup: CDR1 LGHNA, CDR2 YNFKEQ. CDR3 amino acids: CASSQDWRGSYEQYF. CDR3 coding DNA: TGTGCCAGCAGCCAAGATTGGCGCGGGAGTTACGAGCAGTACTTC.

CDR3 region: CASRRARGTTEAFF. CDR3 nucleotide sequence: TGTGCCTCACGAAGAGCCAGGGGAACCACTGAAGCTTTCTTT. V usage is TRBV15 and J usage is TRBJ1-1; D is perhaps TRBD1 (6 bases). This CDR3 region has 14 residues. Germline loops: CDR1 LNHNV, CDR2 YYDKDF (reference sequence). Trimming removed 11 bases at V and 4 bases at J, with 20 bases between. Drawing the rest from reference TRBV15 and TRBJ1-1, the complete variable domain is DAMVIQNPRYQVTQFGKPVTLSCSQTLNHNVMYWYQQKSSQAPKLLFHYYDKDFNNEADTPDNFQSRRPNTSFCFLDIRSPGLGDTAMYLCASRRARGTTEAFFGQGTRLTVV.

This clone was counted between two and nine times. In nucleotides, the CDR3 is TGTGCCAGCAGCGTAGCTGGGACAGGGGAAACCGGGGAGCTGTTTTTT. Translating it yields CASSVAGTGETGELFF. The V call is TRBV9, the J call TRBJ2-2, with 10 bases fitting TRBD1. J gave up 5 bases and V 0 bases, and 4 bases lay outside the gene matches. Looked up from germline, CDR1 is SGDLS and CDR2 is YYNGEE. The CDR3 is 16 amino acids. Variable domain in full (rest from reference TRBV9 and TRBJ2-2): DSGVTQTPKHLITATGQRVTLRCSPRSGDLSVYWYQQSLDQGLQFLIQYYNGEERAKGNILERFSAQQFPDLHSELNLSSLELGDSALYFCASSVAGTGETGELFFGEGSRLTVL.

The chain joins TRBV5-1 to TRBJ2-2; D is possibly TRBD2 (6 bases). The CDR3 is 15 residues long. The germline gives CDR1 SGHRS, CDR2 YFSETQ. Trimming stripped 2 bases from V and 5 bases from J, with 13 bases between. CDR3 loop: CASSFREIRTGELFF. CDR3 coding DNA: TGCGCCAGCAGCTTTCGGGAGATACGTACCGGGGAGCTGTTTTTT.

The chain uses TRBV5-1 and TRBJ1-1, with D possibly matching TRBD1 (5 bases). CDR3 length equals 14 residues. The V gene's germline CDR1 is SGHRS and CDR2 YFSETQ. Trimming cost V 4 bases and J 7 bases, with 17 bases left between them. CDR3 nucleotide sequence: TGCGCCAGCAGCGCGACAGCCCTTAACGTTGAAGCTTTCTTT. Amino acid sequence: CASSATALNVEAFF.